The clone carrying this TCR beta chain has a count of ten or more. The data stem from a study of CD8+CD57+ T cells in acquired aplastic anemia. An expansion of CD8+CD57+ cells by flow cytometry had been shown in patients chosen for sequencing. Germline V gene lookup returns CDR1 ENHRY and CDR2 SYGVKD. The CDR3 length is 15 residues. J gave up 3 bases and V 6 bases, and 5 bases lay outside the gene matches. Genomic DNA served as template for TCR beta VDJ and CDR3 profiling. TCRdb ran MiXCR on the reads and lists one entry per CDR3 protein. The data hold about 170,000 distinct CDR3 sequences, with around half observed a single time.

The rearrangement uses TRBV10-3 and TRBJ1-4, with 9 positions matching TRBD1. Material for sequencing was sorted CD4+, CD8+, or CD8+CD57+ T cells (not recorded which) from PBMCs. This clonotype was obtained from a human donor with aplastic anemia. The DNA for the CDR3 is TGTGCCATCAGAGAGGGACAGGGCCCTAATGAAAAACTGTTTTTT. This codes for CAIREGQGPNEKLFF.